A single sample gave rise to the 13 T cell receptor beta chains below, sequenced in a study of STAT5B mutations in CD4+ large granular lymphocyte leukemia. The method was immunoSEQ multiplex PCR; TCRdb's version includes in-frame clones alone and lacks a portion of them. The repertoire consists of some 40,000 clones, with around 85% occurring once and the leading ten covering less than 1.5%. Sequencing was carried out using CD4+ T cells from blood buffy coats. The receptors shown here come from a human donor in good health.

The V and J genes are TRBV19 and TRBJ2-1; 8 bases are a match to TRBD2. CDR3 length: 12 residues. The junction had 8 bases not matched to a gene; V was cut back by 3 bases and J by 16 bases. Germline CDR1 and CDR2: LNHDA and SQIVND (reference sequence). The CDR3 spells CASSILTGTRFF. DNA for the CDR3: TGTGCCAGTAGTATCCTTACCGGGACTAGATTCTTC. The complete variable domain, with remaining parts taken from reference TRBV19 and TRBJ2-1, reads DGGITQSPKYLFRKEGQNVTLSCEQNLNHDAMYWYRQDPGQGLRLIYYSQIVNDFQKGDIAEGYSVSREKKESFPLTVTSAQKNPTAFYLCASSILTGTRFFGPGTRLTVL.

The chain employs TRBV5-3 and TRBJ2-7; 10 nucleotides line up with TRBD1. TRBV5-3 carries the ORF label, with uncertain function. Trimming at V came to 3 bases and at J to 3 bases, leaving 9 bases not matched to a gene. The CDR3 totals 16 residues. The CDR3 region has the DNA TGTGCCAGAAGCTCCAAACCGGGACAGGGGAACTACGAGCAGTACTTC. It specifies CARSSKPGQGNYEQYF.

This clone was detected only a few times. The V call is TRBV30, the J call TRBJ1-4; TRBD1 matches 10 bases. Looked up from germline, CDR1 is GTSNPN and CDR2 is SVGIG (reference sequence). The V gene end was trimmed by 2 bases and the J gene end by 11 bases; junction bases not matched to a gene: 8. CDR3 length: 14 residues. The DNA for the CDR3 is TGTGCCTGGAGTAACCGGGACAGGGGAGGCAAACTGTTTTTT. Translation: CAWSNRDRGGKLFF. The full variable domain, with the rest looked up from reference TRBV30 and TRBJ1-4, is SQTIHQWPATLVQPVGSPLSLECTVEGTSNPNLYWYRQAAGRGLQLLFYSVGIGQISSEVPQNLSASRPQDRQFILSSKKLLLSDSGFYLCAWSNRDRGGKLFFGSGTQLSVL.

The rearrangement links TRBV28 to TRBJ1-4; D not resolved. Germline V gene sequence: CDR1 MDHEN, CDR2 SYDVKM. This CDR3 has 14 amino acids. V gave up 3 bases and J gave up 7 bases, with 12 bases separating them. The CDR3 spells CASSFFGEGEKLFF. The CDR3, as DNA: TGTGCCAGCAGTTTTTTCGGGGAGGGTGAAAAACTGTTTTTT.

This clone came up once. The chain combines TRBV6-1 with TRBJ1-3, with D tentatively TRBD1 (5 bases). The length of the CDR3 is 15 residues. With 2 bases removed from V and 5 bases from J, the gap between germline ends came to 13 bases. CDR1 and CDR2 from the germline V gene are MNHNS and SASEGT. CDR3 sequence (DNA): TGTGCCAGCAGTGAACCCGGGGGAGCACGAAACACCATATATTTT. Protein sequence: CASSEPGGARNTIYF.

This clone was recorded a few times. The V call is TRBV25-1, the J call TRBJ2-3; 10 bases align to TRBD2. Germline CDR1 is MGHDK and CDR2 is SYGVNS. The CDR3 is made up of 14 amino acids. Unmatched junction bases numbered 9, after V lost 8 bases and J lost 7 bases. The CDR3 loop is CASAGSGGPNTQYF. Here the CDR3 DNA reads TGTGCCAGCGCCGGTAGCGGGGGGCCGAATACGCAGTATTTT.

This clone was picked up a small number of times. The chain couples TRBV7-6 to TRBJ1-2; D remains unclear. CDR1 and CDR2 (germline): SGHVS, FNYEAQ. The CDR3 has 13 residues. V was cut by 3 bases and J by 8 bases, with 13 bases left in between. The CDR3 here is CASSLEGSRGYTF. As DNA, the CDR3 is TGTGCCAGCAGCTTGGAGGGCTCAAGGGGCTACACCTTC.

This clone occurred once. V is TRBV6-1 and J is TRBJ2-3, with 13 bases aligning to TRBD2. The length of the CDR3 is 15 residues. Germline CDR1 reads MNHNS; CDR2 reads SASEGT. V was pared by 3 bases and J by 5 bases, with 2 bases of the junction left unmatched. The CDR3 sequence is CASSDRTSGRDTQYF. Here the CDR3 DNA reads TGTGCCAGCAGTGACCGGACTAGCGGGAGAGATACGCAGTATTTT.

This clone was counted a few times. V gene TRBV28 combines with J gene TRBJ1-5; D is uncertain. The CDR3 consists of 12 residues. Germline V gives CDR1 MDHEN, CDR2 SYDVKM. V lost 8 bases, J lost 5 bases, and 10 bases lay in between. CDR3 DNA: TGTGCCAGCCAAACCCTTGATCAGCCCCAGCATTTT. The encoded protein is CASQTLDQPQHF.

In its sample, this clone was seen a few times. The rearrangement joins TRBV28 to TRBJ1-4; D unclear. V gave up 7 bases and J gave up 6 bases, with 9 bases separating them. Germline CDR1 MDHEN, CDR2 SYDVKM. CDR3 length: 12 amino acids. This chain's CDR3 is CASTFGDEKLFF. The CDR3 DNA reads TGTGCCAGCACCTTCGGGGATGAAAAACTGTTTTTT.

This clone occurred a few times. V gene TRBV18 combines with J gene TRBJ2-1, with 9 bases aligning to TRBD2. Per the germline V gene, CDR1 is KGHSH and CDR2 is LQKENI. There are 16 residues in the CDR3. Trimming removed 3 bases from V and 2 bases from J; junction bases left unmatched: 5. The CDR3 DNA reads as TGTGCCAGCTCACCGAACGTAGCGGGGGCCTACAATGAGCAGTTCTTC. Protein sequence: CASSPNVAGAYNEQFF.

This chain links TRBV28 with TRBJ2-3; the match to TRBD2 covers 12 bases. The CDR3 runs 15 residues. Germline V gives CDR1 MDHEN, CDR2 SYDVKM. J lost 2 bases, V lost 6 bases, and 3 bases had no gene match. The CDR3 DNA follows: TGTGCCAGCAGCAGACTAGCGGGAGCCACAGATACGCAGTATTTT. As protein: CASSRLAGATDTQYF.

The CDR3 bases are TGTGCCAGTAGTATAGGTAGGGGTAGCAATCAGCCCCAGCATTTT. Its protein product is CASSIGRGSNQPQHF. The chain combines TRBV19 with TRBJ1-5, with D maybe TRBD1 (5 bases). CDR1 is LNHDA, CDR2 SQIVND, per germline (reference sequence). The CDR3 covers 15 residues. The germline V and J ends were trimmed by 1 base and 0 bases, with 7 bases remaining between them.